The next 17 T cell receptor beta chains were all read from a single sample in a study of beta chain features in type 1 diabetes. Study-wide results and limits: All four CD4+ subsets of Type 1 diabetes patients contained TCRB CDR3s that were moderately but significantly shorter.

Expressed TCRB transcripts were sequenced, since all the RNA that had been isolated was reverse transcribed. The table came from immunoSEQ multiplex PCR; TCRdb's copy has only in-frame clones and leaves some out. The sample records around 250,000 clones, about 14% being singletons. These receptors lack a known antigen. Sequenced sample: naive CD4+ T cells from blood. Source of these receptors: a man aged 25 to 40 with type 1 diabetes.

This clone was counted between two and nine times. V usage is TRBV29-1 and J usage is TRBJ1-1; no definite D call. V was cut by 6 bases and J by 2 bases, with 13 bases left in between. Germline V lookup: CDR1 SQVTM, CDR2 ANQGSEA. The CDR3 is made up of 13 amino acids. The CDR3 nucleotides are TGCAGCGTGGAACTCACCACTAACACTGAAGCTTTCTTT. Translated, it gives CSVELTTNTEAFF.

The rearrangement joins TRBV5-1 to TRBJ1-2, with D perhaps matching TRBD1 (5 bases). V lost 0 bases to trimming and J lost 8 bases, with 17 bases between them. The CDR3 extends over 15 amino acids. Germline V CDR1 and CDR2: SGHRS, YFSETQ. CDR3 DNA: TGCGCCAGCAGCTTGGATAGGACACAGGCTGAAGGCTACACCTTC. Its protein product is CASSLDRTQAEGYTF.

V usage is TRBV5-4 and J usage is TRBJ2-2; D call uncertain. The length of the CDR3 is 15 residues. Germline V gene sequence: CDR1 SGHNT, CDR2 YYREEE (reference sequence). V was shortened by 2 bases and J by 1 base, with 9 bases between the two germline ends. The CDR3 DNA is TGTGCCAGCAGCTTTGGCTCAGAGAACACCGGGGAGCTGTTTTTT. This encodes CASSFGSENTGELFF.

The gene calls are TRBV6-5 and TRBJ1-6; TRBD1 matches 7 bases. The germline V gene has CDR1 MNHEY and CDR2 SVGAGI. The J segment lost 10 bases and the V segment lost 5 bases, leaving 11 bases of the junction unmatched. The CDR3 spans 15 residues. CDR3 in amino acids: CASSRATGSGSPLHF. In DNA form, the CDR3 reads TGTGCCAGCAGTCGTGCGACAGGGTCCGGATCACCCCTCCACTTT.

The genes are TRBV15 and TRBJ2-4, with 9 bases aligning to TRBD2. There are 16 residues in the CDR3. After removal of 3 bases from V and 5 bases from J, the junction contained 8 bases not matched to a gene. The germline gives CDR1 LNHNV, CDR2 YYDKDF (reference sequence). CDR3 sequence (DNA): TGTGCCACCAGCAGGCCAGCGGGGGGTTCCGAAAACATTCAGTACTTC. This sequence encodes CATSRPAGGSENIQYF.

The chain carries TRBV6-5 and TRBJ1-2; a possible D gene is TRBD1 (6 bases). V was cut by 8 bases and J by 2 bases, with 12 bases left in between. The length of the CDR3 is 13 residues. Per the germline V gene, CDR1 is MNHEY and CDR2 is SVGAGI. The DNA of the CDR3 is TGTGCCAGCTCCAAGGGGACAAACTATGGCTACACCTTC. As protein: CASSKGTNYGYTF.

This chain uses TRBV30 with TRBJ2-7; 9 bases fit TRBD2. The CDR3 is 14 amino acids. Germline CDR1 reads GTSNPN; CDR2 reads SVGIG (reference sequence). V lost 2 bases and J lost 6; bases outside the gene matches: 8. Written as DNA, the CDR3 is TGTGCCTGGAGTCGGGGGGTAGCGGGGGTCGAGCAGTACTTC. It is translated as CAWSRGVAGVEQYF.

The chain has TRBV4-1 and TRBJ1-1, with TRBD1 identical over 7 bases. Losses at the gene ends were 4 bases for V and 3 bases for J; bases not matched to a gene: 8. CDR3 length: 15 amino acids. CDR1 is MGHRA, CDR2 YSYEKL, per germline. CDR3 sequence: CASSRRGQVDTEAFF. DNA of the CDR3: TGCGCCAGCAGCCGCAGAGGACAGGTTGACACTGAAGCTTTCTTT.

This clone was observed a handful of times. The chain links TRBV5-1 to TRBJ2-2; D might be TRBD1 (6 bases). Germline V gene lookup returns CDR1 SGHRS and CDR2 YFSETQ. The CDR3 is made up of 16 amino acids. V was trimmed by 4 bases and J by 3 bases, leaving 16 bases between them. CDR3: CASSSTTGPDTGELFF. The CDR3 nucleotides read TGCGCCAGCAGCAGTACGACAGGTCCAGACACCGGGGAGCTGTTTTTT.

This rearrangement joins TRBV5-1 to TRBJ1-1, with TRBD1 matching over 11 bases. The germline gives CDR1 SGHRS, CDR2 YFSETQ. V trimming: 2 bases; J trimming: 5 bases; junction bases outside the gene matches: 2. This CDR3 comprises 14 residues. The CDR3 region has the DNA TGCGCCAGCAGCTTAGGGACAGGGGGAACTGAAGCTTTCTTT. This encodes CASSLGTGGTEAFF.

In its sample, this clone was seen a few times. V usage is TRBV4-1 and J usage is TRBJ1-5; no reliable D call. V lost 0 bases to trimming and J lost 0 bases, with 18 bases between them. The V gene's germline CDR1 is MGHRA and CDR2 YSYEKL. This CDR3 has 19 residues. CDR3 residues: CASSQDEDTSTTSNQPQHF. The CDR3 DNA follows: TGCGCCAGCAGCCAAGATGAAGACACGTCAACAACTAGCAATCAGCCCCAGCATTTT.

This clone showed up just a few times. This chain's CDR3 is CSGQTGGGGTEAFF. As DNA, the CDR3 is TGCAGCGGGCAGACAGGGGGCGGGGGCACTGAAGCTTTCTTT. The V and J genes are TRBV29-1 and TRBJ1-1; 10 nucleotides match TRBD1. CDR1 is SQVTM and CDR2 is ANQGSEA in the germline V gene. J was trimmed by 4 bases and V by 7 bases; bases with no gene match: 9. This CDR3 is 14 amino acids long.

The J gene is TRBJ2-5, the V gene TRBV2; 9 bases map to TRBD1. The V gene end was trimmed by 7 bases and the J gene end by 5 bases; junction bases not matched to a gene: 8. Germline V gene sequence: CDR1 SNHLY, CDR2 FYNNEI. The CDR3 sequence is 14 residues long. The CDR3 nucleotides read TGTGCCAGCACCCCGACAGGGGGGCTGGAGACCCAGTACTTC. It is translated as CASTPTGGLETQYF.

This clone has a handful of counts. This chain connects TRBV25-1 to TRBJ1-2; 9 bases align to TRBD1. V dropped 10 bases and J dropped 8; count of bases not matched to a gene: 11. CDR1 MGHDK and CDR2 SYGVNS come from the germline V gene. The CDR3 is 13 residues long. The CDR3 protein is CATTSGQGKGYTF. Written as DNA, the CDR3 is TGTGCCACCACATCAGGACAGGGGAAGGGCTACACCTTC.

This clone has a handful of counts. This chain uses TRBV7-2 with TRBJ2-7; D gene ambiguous. The V and J ends lost 1 base and 5 bases respectively, with 6 bases between them. The CDR3 extends over 12 amino acids. Germline V CDR1 and CDR2: SGHTA, FQGNSA. Here the CDR3 DNA reads TGTGCCAGCAGCTTAGTTATCCACGAGCAGTACTTC. Translated: CASSLVIHEQYF.

This clone was counted only a few times. The chain links TRBV15 to TRBJ1-2; D is ambiguous. Germline CDR1 reads LNHNV; CDR2 reads YYDKDF (reference sequence). Trimming took off 1 base at V and 7 bases at J, with 13 bases between the two ends. The CDR3 has 14 amino acids. The CDR3 here is CATSRASGSLGYTF. CDR3 DNA sequence: TGTGCCACCAGCAGAGCCTCAGGTTCTCTTGGCTACACCTTC.

The chain joins TRBV6-1 to TRBJ2-7; D remains ambiguous. Germline loops: CDR1 MNHNS, CDR2 SASEGT. Trimming stripped 7 bases from V and 6 bases from J, with 7 bases between. The CDR3 extends over 10 amino acids. CDR3 in amino acids: CASTRGEQYF. CDR3 nucleotide sequence: TGTGCCAGCACCAGAGGCGAGCAGTACTTC.